Included here is one TCR beta chain sequence, with context. The data were obtained in a study of cytomegalovirus exposure and HLA in healthy donors. Both 60 Vbeta primers and 13 Jbeta primers went into the PCR. Assay: immunoSEQ multiplex PCR; the TCRdb copy retains only in-frame clones and omits some. Counted here are some 110,000 clones, 80% to 85% occurring once; the ten biggest clones make up 2.1%. The CDR3 contains 14 residues. Germline CDR1 is SSHAT and CDR2 is FNYEAQ (reference sequence). Trimming cost V 5 bases and J 2 bases, with 12 bases left between them. The TCR comes from a man under 40 in good health and CMV-seronegative. V is TRBV7-7 and J is TRBJ2-5; possibly TRBD1 for D (6 bases). Sequenced: PBMCs. In DNA form, the CDR3 reads TGTGCCAGCAGCCGTTTCACAGGGCAAGAGACCCAGTACTTC. It is translated as CASSRFTGQETQYF.